A selection of T cell receptor beta chains follows, all from one sample in a study of blood T cell repertoires in COVID-19. Clones were sequenced by immunoSEQ multiplex PCR, and TCRdb holds only the in-frame ones, with some missing. The repertoire holds 120,000 to 150,000 clones, with roughly 78% as singletons. The sequencing sample was made of peripheral blood. These receptors were obtained from a human donor with acute or convalescent COVID-19. The donor label of this sample is uncertain. Each CDR3 is given with its conserved first and last residue. D genes are given only for firm matches. Where a row states a size, it is once, few, many or the class of an expanded clone; other rows omit it.

j_call v_call clone_size d_call cdr3_aa cdr3_nt
TRBJ2-1 TRBV30 - TRBD2 CAWSVGLASYNEQFF TGTGCCTGGAGCGTGGGACTAGCCTCCTACAATGAGCAGTTCTTC
TRBJ2-5 TRBV7-9 - - CASSPGGRAADVGQETQYF TGTGCCAGCAGCCCGGGCGGCAGGGCGGCAGATGTTGGGCAAGAGACCCAGTACTTC
TRBJ2-7 TRBV6-6 - TRBD2 CASRREAENEQYF TGTGCCAGCAGACGGGAGGCTGAGAACGAGCAGTACTTC
TRBJ1-5 TRBV2 - - CASSLGQNSNQPQHF TGTGCCAGCAGTCTGGGACAAAATAGCAATCAGCCCCAGCATTTT
TRBJ2-3 TRBV6-1 - - CASSEYTDTQYF TGTGCCAGCAGTGAGTACACAGATACGCAGTATTTT
TRBJ1-3 TRBV5-5 - TRBD1 CASSLQGEGNTIYF TGTGCCAGCAGCTTACAGGGGGAGGGAAACACCATATATTTT
TRBJ1-1 TRBV18 - TRBD1 CASSPRTGGTEAFF TGTGCCAGCTCACCTCGGACAGGGGGGACTGAAGCTTTCTTT
TRBJ2-1 TRBV27 - TRBD2 CASSRLADNEQFF TGTGCCAGCAGCCGACTAGCGGACAATGAGCAGTTCTTC
TRBJ1-2 TRBV7-8 - TRBD1 CASSQDRGVNYGYTF TGTGCCAGCAGCCAGGACAGGGGGGTTAACTATGGCTACACCTTC
TRBJ2-5 TRBV7-9 - - CASSFRGAEGETQYF TGTGCCAGCAGCTTCAGGGGAGCAGAAGGAGAGACCCAGTACTTC
TRBJ1-3 TRBV3-1/TRBV3-2 - - CASSFGQTGNTIYF TGTGCCAGCAGCTTTGGACAGACTGGAAACACCATATATTTT
TRBJ2-7 TRBV3-1/TRBV3-2 - TRBD1 CASRRQGVHEQYF TGTGCCAGCAGGCGACAGGGAGTCCACGAGCAGTACTTC
TRBJ1-1 TRBV18 - - CASSYQGNTEAFF TGTGCCAGCTCATACCAGGGGAACACTGAAGCTTTCTTT
TRBJ1-2 TRBV18 - - CASSSRENYGYTF TGTGCCAGCTCAAGCAGGGAAAATTATGGCTACACCTTC
TRBJ2-3 TRBV19 few - CASRSGASADTQYF TGTGCCAGTAGATCAGGGGCTTCCGCAGATACGCAGTATTTT
TRBJ2-1 TRBV3-1/TRBV3-2 - - CASSQERGGGNNEQFF TGTGCCAGCAGCCAAGAAAGGGGGGGCGGAAACAATGAGCAGTTCTTC
TRBJ1-1 TRBV7-8 - - CASSLTGIKGTEAFF TGTGCCAGCAGCTTAACAGGGATTAAAGGCACTGAAGCTTTCTTT
TRBJ2-5 TRBV11-2 few TRBD2 CASSLVSGGGGETQYF TGTGCCAGCAGCTTAGTCAGCGGGGGGGGAGGAGAGACCCAGTACTTC
TRBJ1-5 TRBV5-1 - - CASREGSLGNQPQHF TGCGCCAGCAGGGAGGGGAGTTTGGGCAATCAGCCCCAGCATTTT
TRBJ1-4 TRBV2 - TRBD1 CASSSPGTVGEKLFF TGTGCCAGCAGTTCTCCCGGGACAGTAGGCGAGAAACTGTTTTTT
TRBJ1-5 TRBV19 - - CASSGRWGGNQPQHF TGTGCCAGTAGTGGGCGCTGGGGAGGCAATCAGCCCCAGCATTTT
TRBJ1-1 TRBV5-1 - - CASSLVLGRRTEAFF TGCGCCAGCAGCTTGGTGTTGGGGCGAAGAACTGAAGCTTTCTTT
TRBJ1-1 TRBV29-1 - - CSARGGSTAPNTEAFF TGCAGCGCGAGGGGAGGCAGCACGGCTCCGAACACTGAAGCTTTCTTT
TRBJ2-1 TRBV27 - TRBD2 CASRTFGGDYYNEQFF TGTGCCAGCAGAACGTTTGGAGGGGACTACTACAATGAGCAGTTCTTC
TRBJ2-6 TRBV5-1 - - CASLNRGGRSGANVLTF TGCGCCAGCCTAAACAGGGGAGGTCGCTCTGGGGCCAACGTCCTGACTTTC
TRBJ1-2 TRBV4-1 once - CASSQGQTNYGYTF TGCGCCAGCAGCCAGGGACAAACCAACTATGGCTACACCTTC
TRBJ2-3 TRBV6-5 - - CASSWAGGTDTQYF TGTGCCAGCAGTTGGGCAGGGGGCACAGATACGCAGTATTTT
TRBJ2-1 TRBV9 - - CASSVDEHNEQFF TGTGCCAGCAGCGTAGACGAGCACAATGAGCAGTTCTTC
TRBJ1-3 TRBV12-1 - - CASSSDRELPFSGNTIYF TGTGCCAGCAGCTCGGACAGGGAGCTACCTTTCTCTGGAAACACCATATATTTT
TRBJ1-3 TRBV11-3 - - CASSAGGNTIYF TGTGCCAGCAGCGCGGGAGGAAACACCATATATTTT
TRBJ1-4 TRBV28 - - CASSLSGRETYNEKLFF TGTGCCAGCAGTTTATCAGGGCGTGAAACCTATAATGAAAAACTGTTTTTT
TRBJ1-2 TRBV11-2 once TRBD1 CASSPIRRGPNYGYTF TGTGCCAGCAGCCCCATCCGGAGGGGGCCTAACTATGGCTACACCTTC
TRBJ2-1 TRBV4-3 - - CASSQDRGGNEQFF TGCGCCAGCAGCCAAGATAGGGGTGGGAATGAGCAGTTCTTC
TRBJ1-2 TRBV7-2 few - CASSLIALYRAATF TGTGCCAGCAGCTTAATCGCGTTGTACAGGGCGGCCACCTTC
TRBJ1-2 TRBV3-1/TRBV3-2 - - CASSQDRNRVNGYTF TGTGCCAGCAGCCAAGATAGGAACAGAGTAAATGGCTACACCTTC
TRBJ1-2 TRBV4-1 - - CASSPSLEGRDYGYTF TGCGCCAGCAGCCCGTCTCTCGAGGGTAGAGACTATGGCTACACCTTC
TRBJ2-5 TRBV5-4 - - CASSLGAWVETQYF TGTGCCAGCAGCTTGGGGGCTTGGGTAGAGACCCAGTACTTC
TRBJ2-3 TRBV7-2 - TRBD2 CASSLRGAPPDTQYF TGTGCCAGCAGCTTGCGGGGGGCCCCCCCAGATACGCAGTATTTT
TRBJ1-5 TRBV2 - - CASSLGAVSNQPQHF TGTGCCAGCTCCCTTGGGGCAGTCAGCAATCAGCCCCAGCATTTT
TRBJ1-1 TRBV7-9 - TRBD1 CASTGQAYMNTEAFF TGTGCCAGCACGGGACAGGCATACATGAACACTGAAGCTTTCTTT
TRBJ1-4 TRBV7-6 once - CASSLAGLNNEKLFF TGTGCCAGCAGCTTAGCGGGCCTTAACAATGAAAAACTGTTTTTT
TRBJ2-1 TRBV29-1 - - CSVQGQIYNEQFF TGCAGCGTTCAAGGACAAATCTACAATGAGCAGTTCTTC
TRBJ1-6 TRBV19 - - CASSMEPRNYNSPLHF TGTGCCAGTAGTATGGAACCCAGGAACTATAATTCACCCCTCCACTTT